One sample yielded the 21 T cell receptor beta chains listed below, sequenced in a study of cytomegalovirus exposure and HLA in healthy donors. Primers: 60 Vbeta forward and 13 Jbeta reverse. Libraries were prepared by immunoSEQ multiplex PCR; TCRdb keeps only in-frame clonotypes and omits some of them. The table lists 150,000 to 200,000 clones, around 90% of them singletons. Specimen: PBMCs. The receptors were gathered from a woman under 30 in good health and CMV-seronegative.

This chain uses TRBV6-5 with TRBJ2-3, with 9 bases fitting TRBD2. This CDR3 is built from 15 residues. Losses at the gene ends were 4 bases for V and 1 base for J; bases not matched to a gene: 3. Per germline, CDR1 MNHEY and CDR2 SVGAGI. Written as DNA, the CDR3 is TGTGCCAGCAGTTTGACTAGCGGCGGCACAGATACGCAGTATTTT. It encodes CASSLTSGGTDTQYF.

The chain uses TRBV19 and TRBJ2-1, with a possible D match to TRBD1 (8 bases). CDR3 length equals 15 residues. Germline CDR1 LNHDA, CDR2 SQIVND (reference sequence). V was pared by 4 bases and J by 4 bases, with 14 bases between. CDR3 nucleotides: TGTGCCAGTAGTAGAACAGGGGGGGATTACAATGAGCAGTTCTTC. It is translated as CASSRTGGDYNEQFF. The full variable domain, its missing parts supplied by reference TRBV19 and TRBJ2-1, is DGGITQSPKYLFRKEGQNVTLSCEQNLNHDAMYWYRQDPGQGLRLIYYSQIVNDFQKGDIAEGYSVSREKKESFPLTVTSAQKNPTAFYLCASSRTGGDYNEQFFGPGTRLTVL.

The chain combines TRBV28 with TRBJ1-1; TRBD1 matches 8 bases. The ends lost 3 bases at V and 1 base at J; junction bases unmatched: 4. Germline-derived CDR1 and CDR2 are MDHEN and SYDVKM. The CDR3 is 15 residues long. CDR3 loop: CASSFLDRENTEAFF. The CDR3, as DNA: TGTGCCAGCAGTTTTTTGGACAGGGAGAACACTGAAGCTTTCTTT.

The chain has TRBV6-1 and TRBJ2-7; TRBD1 might be the D (6 bases). The V end lost 6 bases, the J end lost 0 bases, and 15 bases lay between the germline ends. Germline CDR1 reads MNHNS; CDR2 reads SASEGT. The CDR3 consists of 15 residues. The CDR3 loop reads CASRDSPLSSYEQYF. For the CDR3, the DNA is TGTGCCAGCAGGGACAGTCCTTTAAGCTCCTACGAGCAGTACTTC.

The V gene is TRBV4-1, the J gene TRBJ1-1; possible D gene TRBD1, 6 bases. Trimming cost V 4 bases and J 0 bases, with 12 bases left between them. The germline V gene has CDR1 MGHRA and CDR2 YSYEKL. The CDR3 is 15 amino acids. The CDR3 loop reads CASSPTTGLNTEAFF. Here the CDR3 DNA reads TGCGCCAGCAGCCCTACAACAGGGCTGAACACTGAAGCTTTCTTT.

V is TRBV27 and J is TRBJ2-3, with D possibly matching TRBD2 (5 bases). The CDR3 covers 13 residues. The germline V and J ends were trimmed by 5 bases and 6 bases, with 12 bases remaining between them. CDR1 is MNHEY and CDR2 is SMNVEV in the germline V gene (reference sequence). In nucleotides, the CDR3 is TGTGCCAGCAGTGTGGACTCGCTGGATACGCAGTATTTT. Protein sequence: CASSVDSLDTQYF.

This clone was picked up one time. V gene TRBV28 combines with J gene TRBJ1-2; D possibly corresponds to TRBD1 (5 bases). V dropped 2 bases and J dropped 4 bases, with 11 bases sitting between them. CDR3 length equals 14 residues. Per the germline V gene, CDR1 is MDHEN and CDR2 is SYDVKM. The CDR3 nucleotides are TGTGCCAGCAGTTTAAAGGGGTTTACCTATGGCTACACCTTC. Its translation: CASSLKGFTYGYTF.

This chain uses TRBV7-9 with TRBJ2-2; D is undetermined. With 3 bases removed from V and 5 bases from J, the gap between germline ends came to 4 bases. This CDR3 is 12 amino acids long. Per the germline V gene, CDR1 is SEHNR and CDR2 is FQNEAQ (reference sequence). The CDR3 loop reads CASSLSTGELFF. The CDR3 DNA sequence: TGTGCCAGCAGCTTGTCGACCGGGGAGCTGTTTTTT.

The chain links TRBV19 to TRBJ2-7; tentatively, D is TRBD2 (6 bases). Trimming cost V 4 bases and J 0 bases, with 10 bases left between them. Germline V gives CDR1 LNHDA, CDR2 SQIVND (reference sequence). The CDR3 sequence is 14 residues long. The chain's CDR3 is CASSRTTTSYEQYF. In nucleotides, the CDR3 is TGTGCCAGTAGTAGGACTACTACCTCCTACGAGCAGTACTTC. Looking up the rest from reference TRBV19 and TRBJ2-7 gives the full variable domain: DGGITQSPKYLFRKEGQNVTLSCEQNLNHDAMYWYRQDPGQGLRLIYYSQIVNDFQKGDIAEGYSVSREKKESFPLTVTSAQKNPTAFYLCASSRTTTSYEQYFGPGTRLTVT.

This rearrangement joins TRBV18 to TRBJ1-2, with D perhaps TRBD1 (6 bases). In germline, CDR1 is KGHSH, CDR2 LQKENI. V lost 5 bases to trimming and J lost 0 bases, with 13 bases between them. The CDR3 sequence is 15 residues long. Here the CDR3 reads CASSSPGAANYGYTF. DNA of the CDR3: TGTGCCAGCTCATCCCCAGGGGCAGCTAACTATGGCTACACCTTC.

Points on this clone: Within the sample, other DNA sequences also encode this same CDR3. This chain links TRBV30 with TRBJ1-5; D gene unclear. Trimming removed 1 base from V and 0 bases from J, with 7 bases in between. Germline CDR1 GTSNPN, CDR2 SVGIG (reference sequence). The CDR3 runs to 14 residues. This CDR3 reads CAWSGGNSNQPQHF. In DNA, the CDR3 is TGTGCCTGGAGTGGAGGAAATAGCAATCAGCCCCAGCATTTT.

This clone has only one observation. The rearrangement uses TRBV5-1 and TRBJ1-1, with TRBD1 matching 7 bases. Germline CDR1 is SGHRS and CDR2 is YFSETQ. The CDR3 length is 13 residues. The ends lost 5 bases at V and 5 bases at J; junction bases unmatched: 6. CDR3 amino acids: CASSEGARTEAFF. The CDR3 DNA follows: TGCGCCAGCAGTGAGGGGGCGAGGACTGAAGCTTTCTTT.

The rearrangement links TRBV9 to TRBJ2-2; no clear D. The V end lost 2 bases, the J end lost 3 bases, and 5 bases lay between the germline ends. The CDR3 has 13 amino acids. From germline, CDR1 is SGDLS and CDR2 YYNGEE. The CDR3 DNA follows: TGTGCCAGCAGCGTGGAGTACACCGGGGAGCTGTTTTTT. Translated, it gives CASSVEYTGELFF.

The chain recombines TRBV27 with TRBJ2-1, with TRBD2 identical over 12 bases. The germline V gene has CDR1 MNHEY and CDR2 SMNVEV (reference sequence). The CDR3 runs 16 residues. V lost 3 bases to trimming and J lost 7 bases; unmatched junction nucleotides: 7. The CDR3 is CASSFSRTSGDNEQFF. The CDR3 DNA reads as TGTGCCAGCAGTTTTTCGCGGACTAGCGGGGATAATGAGCAGTTCTTC.

J is TRBJ1-4 and V is TRBV7-9; 8 bases are shared with TRBD1. The germline V gene has CDR1 SEHNR and CDR2 FQNEAQ (reference sequence). This CDR3 region has 14 residues. The trim removed 4 bases at V and 5 bases at J, leaving 3 bases unmatched. The CDR3 loop reads CASSSGQANEKLFF. The CDR3 region has the DNA TGTGCCAGCAGCTCGGGACAGGCAAATGAAAAACTGTTTTTT.

The rearrangement uses TRBV6-5 and TRBJ2-3; no definite D call. Trimming removed 2 bases at V and 5 bases at J, with 11 bases between. The CDR3 has 14 amino acids. CDR1 MNHEY and CDR2 SVGAGI come from the germline V gene. For the CDR3, the DNA is TGTGCCAGCAGTTACCTAGAGCTAGAAGATACGCAGTATTTT. Its protein is CASSYLELEDTQYF.

This chain's CDR3 is CASSWASGGDGELFF. The CDR3 bases are TGTGCCAGCAGTTGGGCTAGCGGGGGGGACGGGGAGCTGTTTTTT. The V gene is TRBV6-1, the J gene TRBJ2-2; 12 nucleotides align to TRBD2. The trim removed 5 bases at V and 7 bases at J, leaving 5 bases unmatched. Germline V gene lookup returns CDR1 MNHNS and CDR2 SASEGT. The CDR3 consists of 15 residues.

This clone was seen once. The rearrangement uses TRBV11-2 and TRBJ1-2; D is unresolved. The germline CDR1 and CDR2 sequences are SGHAT and FQNNGV. CDR3 length: 15 residues. With 1 base removed from V and 3 bases from J, the gap between germline ends came to 12 bases. The CDR3 region is CASSLGAGGDYGYTF. CDR3 sequence (DNA): TGTGCCAGCAGCTTAGGGGCAGGCGGGGACTATGGCTACACCTTC.

The chain has TRBV11-3 and TRBJ1-2; D uncertain. Trimming cost V 5 bases and J 8 bases, with 18 bases left between them. Germline lookup yields CDR1 SGHNT and CDR2 YENEEA. The CDR3 is made up of 14 amino acids. CDR3 residues: CASSPPADPRGYTF. For the CDR3, the DNA is TGTGCCAGCAGCCCCCCTGCGGATCCGAGGGGCTACACCTTC.

The V gene is TRBV11-3, the J gene TRBJ2-1; 11 nucleotides align to TRBD2. V trimming: 5 bases; J trimming: 3 bases; junction bases outside the gene matches: 12. The V gene's germline CDR1 is SGHNT and CDR2 YENEEA. The CDR3 spans 18 residues. The CDR3 sequence: CASSLETTSGSFYNEQFF. The DNA of the CDR3 is TGTGCCAGCAGCCTCGAAACAACTAGCGGGAGTTTCTACAATGAGCAGTTCTTC.

The CDR3, as DNA: TGTGCCAGCAGTTCTGGGGGGGCTTACTCACCCCTCCACTTT. Encoded protein: CASSSGGAYSPLHF. J is TRBJ1-6 and V is TRBV28, with D perhaps matching TRBD1 (6 bases). CDR1 and CDR2 from the germline V gene are MDHEN and SYDVKM. The CDR3 has 14 amino acids. Deletions cut 4 bases from V and 10 bases from J, with 14 bases between. The whole variable domain, remainder taken from reference TRBV28 and TRBJ1-6, is DVKVTQSSRYLVKRTGEKVFLECVQDMDHENMFWYRQDPGLGLRLIYFSYDVKMKEKGDIPEGYSVSREKKERFSLILESASTNQTSMYLCASSSGGAYSPLHFGNGTRLTVT.